This T cell receptor beta chain originates from a study of blood T cell repertoires in COVID-19. Overall study: Acute-phase and convalescent COVID-19 samples originated in the United States, Italy and Spain. The analysed material was cDNA or gDNA that came from T cells, B-cell-depleted T cells, or PBMCs.

CDR3 length equals 14 residues. Germline CDR1 reads MNHEY; CDR2 reads SVGEGT. J lost 3 bases, V lost 2 bases, and 4 bases had no gene match. This clone appeared a single time. Per the original data handling: Amplification with reference gene primers provided the estimates of nucleated cell counts. Profiling relied on immunoSEQ multiplex PCR, and the TCRdb table lists in-frame clones only, not all of them. V and J calls and clone size are given by that table; D and trimming were obtained from the DNA. The sample contains 150,000 to 200,000 clones, around 80% of which appear only once. Sequenced material: peripheral blood. The receptor comes from a woman of 80 years or more with active or convalescent COVID-19. The chain combines TRBV6-2 or TRBV6-3 with TRBJ2-7; TRBD2 matches 7 bases. As DNA, the CDR3 is TGTGCCAGCAGTTACGAGGCGGGAGTCTACGAGCAGTACTTC. Its translation: CASSYEAGVYEQYF.